What follows are 14 T cell receptor beta chains derived from one specimen sequenced in a study of cytotoxic CD8 clonotypes in ibrutinib-treated CLL. Generated by immunoSEQ multiplex PCR, the TCRdb table keeps only in-frame clones and is missing some. The table shows roughly 250,000 clones, with 70% occurring only once. The material was PBMCs, obtained after 24 months of ibrutinib treatment. Receptor source: a human donor with chronic lymphocytic leukemia.

This rearrangement joins TRBV7-9 to TRBJ1-1, with D perhaps matching TRBD1 (6 bases). Germline CDR1 reads SEHNR; CDR2 reads FQNEAQ (reference sequence). Trimming removed 2 bases from V and 5 bases from J, with 18 bases in between. The CDR3 loop spans 16 amino acids. The CDR3 reads CASSLKRATGKTEAFF. DNA of the CDR3: TGTGCCAGCAGCTTAAAAAGGGCCACAGGGAAGACTGAAGCTTTCTTT.

In its sample, this clone was seen a few times. The V call is TRBV20-1, the J call TRBJ1-4; D unresolved. Germline CDR1 reads DFQATT; CDR2 reads SNEGSKA (reference sequence). Deletions cut 6 bases from V and 6 bases from J, with 8 bases between. The CDR3 loop spans 11 amino acids. CDR3: CSARTDEKLFF. The DNA of the CDR3 is TGCAGTGCAAGGACGGATGAAAAACTGTTTTTT.

V usage is TRBV9 and J usage is TRBJ2-5; 8 positions agree with TRBD1. V was clipped by 0 bases and J by 5 bases; unmatched bases: 6. This CDR3 is 15 amino acids long. CDR1 is SGDLS, CDR2 YYNGEE, per germline. The CDR3 spells CASSVASGGWETQYF. CDR3 in DNA: TGTGCCAGCAGCGTAGCTTCAGGGGGCTGGGAGACCCAGTACTTC.

The J gene is TRBJ1-5, the V gene TRBV6-6; no reliable D call. The V end lost 2 bases, the J end lost 5 bases, and 7 bases lay between the germline ends. This CDR3 is 13 amino acids long. Germline values: CDR1 MNHNY, CDR2 SVGAGI (reference sequence). The CDR3 sequence: CASSYGRDQPQHF. CDR3 nucleotides: TGTGCCAGCAGTTACGGGAGAGATCAGCCCCAGCATTTT.

V gene TRBV6-6 combines with J gene TRBJ2-5; D is perhaps TRBD1 or TRBD2 (5 bases each). This CDR3 has 14 residues. Germline V gene data show CDR1 as MNHNY and CDR2 as SVGAGI (reference sequence). Trimming took off 0 bases at V and 4 bases at J, with 9 bases between the two ends. The CDR3 DNA reads as TGTGCCAGCAGTTACTCAGATGGGGGAGAGACCCAGTACTTC. Amino acid sequence: CASSYSDGGETQYF.

The chain carries TRBV18 and TRBJ1-1; unclear D gene. The CDR3 length is 14 residues. V shed 7 bases and J shed 1 base, with 13 bases lying between them. Germline V gives CDR1 KGHSH, CDR2 LQKENI. The CDR3 DNA reads TGTGCCAGCTTCAAGGAGGGAACGAACACTGAAGCTTTCTTT. It specifies CASFKEGTNTEAFF.

The DNA of the CDR3 is TGCGCCAGCAGACAACAAGAGACCCAGTACTTC. Translated, it gives CASRQQETQYF. V gene TRBV5-1 combines with J gene TRBJ2-5; D is ambiguous. The CDR3 loop spans 11 amino acids. The V and J ends lost 5 bases and 2 bases respectively, with 4 bases between them. CDR1 and CDR2 from the germline V gene are SGHRS and YFSETQ.

The CDR3 loop is CASSGAVGTEQYF. CDR3 DNA: TGTGCCAGCAGTGGAGCGGTGGGGACCGAGCAGTACTTC. The gene calls are TRBV28 and TRBJ2-7; D could derive from TRBD1 or TRBD2 (5 bases each). There are 13 residues in the CDR3. Trimming stripped 5 bases from V and 6 bases from J, with 14 bases between. From germline, CDR1 is MDHEN and CDR2 SYDVKM. The full variable domain, with the rest looked up from reference TRBV28 and TRBJ2-7, is DVKVTQSSRYLVKRTGEKVFLECVQDMDHENMFWYRQDPGLGLRLIYFSYDVKMKEKGDIPEGYSVSREKKERFSLILESASTNQTSMYLCASSGAVGTEQYFGPGTRLTVT.

V gene TRBV15 combines with J gene TRBJ1-4; 10 bases are a match to TRBD1. The length of the CDR3 is 17 residues. Per the germline V gene, CDR1 is LNHNV and CDR2 is YYDKDF (reference sequence). The V and J ends lost 8 bases and 7 bases, in that order; junction bases with no gene match: 16. The CDR3, as DNA: TGTGCCACCGGAGATGGGACAGGGGCCCGGGTTGGTGAAAAACTGTTTTTT. Protein sequence: CATGDGTGARVGEKLFF.

This chain links TRBV9 with TRBJ2-7, with D perhaps matching TRBD2 (6 bases). V lost 2 bases and J lost 3, with 15 bases in between. Per the germline V gene, CDR1 is SGDLS and CDR2 is YYNGEE. The CDR3 is 15 residues long. For the CDR3, the DNA is TGTGCCAGCAGCGTTTCCGGGACTCAAAACTACGAGCAGTACTTC. Its protein product is CASSVSGTQNYEQYF.

This clone was detected once. V gene TRBV29-1 combines with J gene TRBJ2-2; D call uncertain. Germline V CDR1 and CDR2: SQVTM, ANQGSEA. V was trimmed by 4 bases and J by 4 bases, leaving 13 bases between them. The CDR3 is 14 amino acids. The CDR3 protein is CSVVWGSPTGELFF. CDR3 coding DNA: TGCAGCGTTGTCTGGGGATCGCCCACCGGGGAGCTGTTTTTT.

This clone was seen only a few times. This chain uses TRBV30 with TRBJ1-1, with D tentatively TRBD1 (5 bases). CDR1 is GTSNPN, CDR2 SVGIG, per germline (reference sequence). CDR3 length: 14 residues. The V end lost 1 base, the J end lost 0 bases, and 9 bases lay between the germline ends. The CDR3 reads CAWSGTLMNTEAFF. CDR3 in DNA: TGTGCCTGGAGTGGGACACTCATGAACACTGAAGCTTTCTTT. The full variable domain, completed using reference TRBV30 and TRBJ1-1, is SQTIHQWPATLVQPVGSPLSLECTVEGTSNPNLYWYRQAAGRGLQLLFYSVGIGQISSEVPQNLSASRPQDRQFILSSKKLLLSDSGFYLCAWSGTLMNTEAFFGQGTRLTVV.

The chain couples TRBV7-3 to TRBJ2-1; TRBD2 agrees at 11 bases. This CDR3 region has 15 residues. CDR1 SGHTA and CDR2 FQGTGA come from the germline V gene. V lost 5 bases, J lost 9 bases, and 9 bases stayed unmatched. This CDR3 is CASSPRLAGSSEQFF. The CDR3 region has the DNA TGTGCCAGCAGCCCAAGACTAGCGGGATCCAGTGAGCAGTTCTTC.

The V call is TRBV13, the J call TRBJ2-7, with 11 positions matching TRBD1. The V segment lost 5 bases and the J segment 1 base; nucleotides outside the gene matches: 7. This CDR3 has 16 amino acids. Germline V gene sequence: CDR1 PRHDT, CDR2 FYEKMQ (reference sequence). The CDR3 reads CASSQPGTGGSYEQYF. In nucleotides, the CDR3 is TGTGCCAGCAGCCAACCAGGGACAGGGGGGTCCTACGAGCAGTACTTC.